This TCR beta chain was captured in a study of OX40 agonist ivuxolimab in advanced cancers. Looking at the study overall: Patients received ivuxolimab, an intravenous treatment, every 2 weeks at 0.01 to 10 mg/kg. Age averaged 60 years (range 23 to 79), and more than 80% were male. Study results and caveats: Dosing at 0.1 to 3.0 mg/kg was accompanied by clonal expansion of CD4+ and CD8+ blood T cells by week 6. Also showing low normalized T-cell clonal expansion were some of the nonresponders.

On this clone itself: Its antigen is unidentified. Other nucleotide sequences from this sample produce the same CDR3.

The assay was immunoSEQ multiplex PCR, and TCRdb's table has in-frame clones only and misses some. The sample has more than 75,000 clones, around 84% seen once. Here the sequenced sample was CD4+ or CD8+ T cells sorted from blood, taken in a trial of the OX40 agonist ivuxolimab. This clonotype was sampled from an adult with an advanced solid tumor such as melanoma, head and neck, liver or kidney cancer.

The CDR3 loop reads CASRLQGGSGNTIYF. CDR3 nucleotide sequence: TGTGCCAGCAGGCTGCAGGGAGGCTCTGGAAACACCATATATTTT. The chain has TRBV7-2 and TRBJ1-3; D is possibly TRBD1 (5 bases). The CDR3 has 15 amino acids. Trimming took 6 bases from V and 0 from J, leaving 12 bases between them. From germline, CDR1 is SGHTA and CDR2 FQGNSA.